Each of the 9 T cell receptor beta chains below was sequenced from the same sample in a study of blood T cell repertoires in COVID-19. Profiled with immunoSEQ multiplex PCR; TCRdb holds only in-frame clones, not every one. The table lists more than 45,000 clones, approximately 90% of them singletons, with approximately 5% in the top ten. Sequences were obtained from peripheral blood. The receptors derive from a man in his 70s with acute or convalescent COVID-19.

This sequence joins TRBV25-1 and TRBJ1-3; no clear D. CDR1 and CDR2 from the germline V gene are MGHDK and SYGVNS. The length of the CDR3 is 16 residues. Trimming left V 3 bases short and J 2 bases short, with 14 bases between. The CDR3 nucleotides are TGTGCCAGCAGTGAGGGCCCACAGAGGGCTGGAAACACCATATATTTT. Translating gives CASSEGPQRAGNTIYF.

The chain recombines TRBV7-9 with TRBJ1-5, with 9 nucleotides matching TRBD1. The CDR3 is 15 amino acids. Germline V gives CDR1 SEHNR, CDR2 FQNEAQ (reference sequence). V dropped 1 base and J dropped 7; count of bases not matched to a gene: 5. The CDR3 reads CASSLEGQGFQPQHF. CDR3 sequence (DNA): TGTGCCAGCAGCTTAGAGGGACAGGGCTTCCAGCCCCAGCATTTT.

The rearrangement uses TRBV7-2 and TRBJ2-2; TRBD1 agrees at 11 bases. The CDR3 is made up of 17 amino acids. V lost 5 bases and J lost 7; bases outside the gene matches: 12. Per germline, CDR1 SGHTA and CDR2 FQGNSA. The CDR3 DNA reads TGTGCCAGCAGCACCCGGACAGGGGGCTTTTTAGGCGGGGAGCTGTTTTTT. Amino acids: CASSTRTGGFLGGELFF.

The rearrangement joins TRBV11-2 to TRBJ1-3, with D maybe TRBD1 (6 bases). This CDR3 region has 16 residues. Germline V gene data show CDR1 as SGHAT and CDR2 as FQNNGV. V lost 1 base, J lost 2 bases, and 12 bases lay in between. As DNA, the CDR3 is TGTGCCAGCAGCTTAGTGAGGACAGCCACTGGAAACACCATATATTTT. Translated: CASSLVRTATGNTIYF.

The chain uses TRBV9 and TRBJ2-2; the D is unclear. V was cut by 3 bases and J by 6 bases, with 6 bases left in between. The CDR3 contains 12 residues. In germline, CDR1 is SGDLS, CDR2 YYNGEE. The CDR3 bases are TGTGCCAGCAGCGGAGGATCCGGGGAGCTGTTTTTT. It encodes CASSGGSGELFF. Filled out from reference TRBV9 and TRBJ2-2, the complete variable domain reads DSGVTQTPKHLITATGQRVTLRCSPRSGDLSVYWYQQSLDQGLQFLIQYYNGEERAKGNILERFSAQQFPDLHSELNLSSLELGDSALYFCASSGGSGELFFGEGSRLTVL.

The sample holds one count of this clone. The chain links TRBV24-1 to TRBJ1-5; 9 bases are a match to TRBD1. The CDR3 extends over 15 amino acids. J lost 3 bases, V lost 4 bases, and 3 bases had no gene match. The germline V gene encodes CDR1 KGHDR and CDR2 SFDVKD. Written as DNA, the CDR3 is TGTGCCACCAGTGAAGGGACAGGGCTCAATCAGCCCCAGCATTTT. Amino acids: CATSEGTGLNQPQHF.

The gene calls are TRBV9 and TRBJ1-2, with TRBD1 identical over 7 bases. The CDR3 has 15 amino acids. Per the germline V gene, CDR1 is SGDLS and CDR2 is YYNGEE. After removal of 4 bases from V and 5 bases from J, the junction contained 11 bases not matched to a gene. The CDR3, as DNA: TGTGCCAGCAGCCCTTCCGGGACAGAATCGTATGGCTACACCTTC. It yields the protein CASSPSGTESYGYTF. Full variable domain (remainder filled in from reference TRBV9 and TRBJ1-2): DSGVTQTPKHLITATGQRVTLRCSPRSGDLSVYWYQQSLDQGLQFLIQYYNGEERAKGNILERFSAQQFPDLHSELNLSSLELGDSALYFCASSPSGTESYGYTFGSGTRLTVV.

J is TRBJ1-5 and V is TRBV5-1, with 10 bases aligning to TRBD1. With 4 bases clipped from V and 7 bases from J, the junction kept 5 bases outside the gene matches. The CDR3 is made up of 14 amino acids. Germline CDR1 and CDR2: SGHRS and YFSETQ. CDR3 DNA: TGCGCCAGCAGCCCGGGGACAGGGGAACAGCCCCAGCATTTT. Its translation is CASSPGTGEQPQHF.

The V and J genes are TRBV5-1 and TRBJ1-1; D may be TRBD1 (5 bases). Germline V gene sequence: CDR1 SGHRS, CDR2 YFSETQ. V lost 5 bases and J lost 1, with 9 bases in between. The CDR3 extends over 13 amino acids. The CDR3 region is CASRGLGNTEAFF. The CDR3 nucleotides read TGCGCCAGCAGGGGGCTAGGGAACACTGAAGCTTTCTTT.